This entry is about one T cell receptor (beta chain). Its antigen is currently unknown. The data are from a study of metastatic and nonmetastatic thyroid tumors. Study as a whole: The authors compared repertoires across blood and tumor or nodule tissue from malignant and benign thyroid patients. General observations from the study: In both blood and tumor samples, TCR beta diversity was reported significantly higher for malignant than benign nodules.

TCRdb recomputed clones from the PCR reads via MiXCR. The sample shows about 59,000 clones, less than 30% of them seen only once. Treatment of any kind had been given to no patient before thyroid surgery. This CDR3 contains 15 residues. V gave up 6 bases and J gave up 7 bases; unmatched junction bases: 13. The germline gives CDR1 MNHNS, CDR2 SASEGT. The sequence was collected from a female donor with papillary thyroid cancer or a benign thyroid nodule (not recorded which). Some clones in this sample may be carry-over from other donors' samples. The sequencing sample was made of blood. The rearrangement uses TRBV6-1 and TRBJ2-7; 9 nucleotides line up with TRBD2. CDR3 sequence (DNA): TGTGCCAGCAGGACCGATAGCGGGAGCGTAGGTGAGCAGTACTTC. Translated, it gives CASRTDSGSVGEQYF.